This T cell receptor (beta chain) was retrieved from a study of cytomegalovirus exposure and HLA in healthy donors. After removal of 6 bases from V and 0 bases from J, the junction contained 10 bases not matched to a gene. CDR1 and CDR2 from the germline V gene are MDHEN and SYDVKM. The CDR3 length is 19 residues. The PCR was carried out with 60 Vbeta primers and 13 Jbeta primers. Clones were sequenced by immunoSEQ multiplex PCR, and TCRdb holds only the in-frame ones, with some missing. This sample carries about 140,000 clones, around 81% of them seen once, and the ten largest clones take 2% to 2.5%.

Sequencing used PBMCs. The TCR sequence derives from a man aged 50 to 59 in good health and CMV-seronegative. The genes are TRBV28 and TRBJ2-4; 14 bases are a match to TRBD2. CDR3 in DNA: TGTGCCAGCAGCCGTACCGGGACTAGCGGGGGACGAGCCAAAAACATTCAGTACTTC. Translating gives CASSRTGTSGGRAKNIQYF.